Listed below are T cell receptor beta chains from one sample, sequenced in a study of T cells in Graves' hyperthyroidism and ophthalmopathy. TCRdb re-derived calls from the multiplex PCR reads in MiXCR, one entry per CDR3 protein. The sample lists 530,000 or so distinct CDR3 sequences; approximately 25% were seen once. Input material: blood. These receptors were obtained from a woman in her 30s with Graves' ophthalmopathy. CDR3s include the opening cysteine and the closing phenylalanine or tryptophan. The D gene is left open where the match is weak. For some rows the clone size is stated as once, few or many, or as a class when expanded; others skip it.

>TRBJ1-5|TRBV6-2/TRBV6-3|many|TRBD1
CASSYGDSRSQPQHF
TGTGCCAGCAGTTATGGGGACAGTCGTTCTCAGCCCCAGCATTTT
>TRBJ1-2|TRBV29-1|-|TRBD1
CSVQDRGPWDGYTF
TGCAGCGTTCAAGACAGGGGGCCGTGGGATGGCTACACCTTC
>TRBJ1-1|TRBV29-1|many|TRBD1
CSVDRDSSNTEAFF
TGCAGCGTTGATAGGGACAGTAGTAACACTGAAGCTTTCTTT
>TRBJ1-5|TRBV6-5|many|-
CASSFRIEQPQHF
TGTGCCAGCAGTTTTCGGATTGAACAGCCCCAGCATTTT
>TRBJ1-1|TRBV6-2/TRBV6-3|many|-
CASSYYGNTEAFF
TGTGCCAGCAGTTACTATGGGAACACTGAAGCTTTCTTT
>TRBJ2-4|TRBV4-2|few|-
CASSQRADFSLQRNIQYF
TGTGCCAGCAGCCAACGGGCAGACTTTTCCTTACAGAGAAACATTCAGTACTTC
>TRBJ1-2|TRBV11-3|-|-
CASSLIRGRNYGYTF
TGTGCCAGCAGCTTAATCAGGGGACGAAACTATGGCTACACCTTC
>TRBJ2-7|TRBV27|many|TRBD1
CASSHPGQLYEQYF
TGTGCCAGCAGCCATCCGGGACAGCTATACGAGCAGTACTTC
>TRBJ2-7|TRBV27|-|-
CASSPGQKSYEQYF
TGTGCCAGCAGTCCCGGACAGAAGTCCTACGAGCAGTACTTC
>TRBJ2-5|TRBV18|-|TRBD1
CASSPLLTGEETQYF
TGTGCCAGCTCACCACTTTTGACAGGGGAAGAGACCCAGTACTTC